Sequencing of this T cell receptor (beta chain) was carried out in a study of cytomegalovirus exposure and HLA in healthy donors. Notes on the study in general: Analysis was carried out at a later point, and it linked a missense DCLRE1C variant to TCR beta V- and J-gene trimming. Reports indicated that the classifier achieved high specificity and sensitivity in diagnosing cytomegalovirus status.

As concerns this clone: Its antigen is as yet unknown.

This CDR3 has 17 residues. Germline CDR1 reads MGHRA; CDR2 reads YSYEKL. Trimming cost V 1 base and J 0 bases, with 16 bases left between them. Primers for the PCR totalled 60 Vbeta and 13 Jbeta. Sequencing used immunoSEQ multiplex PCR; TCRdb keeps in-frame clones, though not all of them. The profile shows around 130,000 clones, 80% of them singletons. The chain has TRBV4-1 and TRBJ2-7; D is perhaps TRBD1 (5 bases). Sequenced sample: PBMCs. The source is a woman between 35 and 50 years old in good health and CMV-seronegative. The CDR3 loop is CASSQGRAGWDSYEQYF. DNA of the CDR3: TGCGCCAGCAGCCAAGGCCGGGCAGGGTGGGACTCCTACGAGCAGTACTTC.